Below, 5 T cell receptor beta chains from the same sample are listed, as sequenced in a study of blood T cell repertoires in COVID-19. Profiling relied on immunoSEQ multiplex PCR, and the TCRdb table lists in-frame clones only, not all of them. The sample includes some 150,000 clones, 87% of them seen just once. The specimen sequenced was peripheral blood. The receptors shown here come from a woman aged 50 to 60 with acute or convalescent COVID-19.

The CDR3 DNA reads TGTGCCAGCAGCGTAGGGGGACAGGGTTATTACGAGCAGTACTTC. Encoded protein: CASSVGGQGYYEQYF. The chain combines TRBV9 with TRBJ2-7, with 9 nucleotides matching TRBD1. V shed 0 bases, J shed 4 bases, and the junction held 5 bases outside the gene matches. The V gene's germline CDR1 is SGDLS and CDR2 YYNGEE. The CDR3 runs 15 residues.

The rearrangement links TRBV9 to TRBJ1-1; D gene unclear. CDR1 and CDR2 from the germline V gene are SGDLS and YYNGEE. Trimming pared 3 bases from V and 3 bases from J, leaving 18 bases between. The CDR3 extends over 16 amino acids. The CDR3 sequence is CASSDRESTLHTEAFF. The CDR3 nucleotides read TGTGCCAGCAGCGACCGGGAGAGCACCTTACACACTGAAGCTTTCTTT.

This chain joins TRBV6-5 and TRBJ1-3; no clear D. The CDR3 runs 14 residues. Looked up from germline, CDR1 is MNHEY and CDR2 is SVGAGI. Trimming pared 2 bases from V and 0 bases from J, leaving 5 bases between. CDR3 coding DNA: TGTGCCAGCAGTTACGTCAACTCTGGAAACACCATATATTTT. Residues: CASSYVNSGNTIYF.

This chain joins TRBV4-1 and TRBJ1-2; 10 bases agree with TRBD1. The CDR3 has 16 amino acids. Germline values: CDR1 MGHRA, CDR2 YSYEKL. Trimming took 4 bases from V and 6 from J; bases not matched to a gene: 11. The DNA for the CDR3 is TGCGCCAGCAGCCGCCCGGGACAGGGGACAAGGAATGGCTACACCTTC. Translation: CASSRPGQGTRNGYTF.

V is TRBV2 and J is TRBJ2-3, with TRBD2 as a possible D gene (6 bases). In germline, CDR1 is SNHLY, CDR2 FYNNEI. CDR3 length equals 12 residues. CDR3 DNA: TGTGCACCATGGGGGGAGGCAGATACGCAGTATTTT. It encodes CAPWGEADTQYF.